This entry is about one TCR beta chain. The assay was immunoSEQ multiplex PCR, and TCRdb's table has in-frame clones only and misses some. The repertoire holds hundreds of thousands of clones, with around 86% as singletons. This sample is part of a study of Ad26.COV2.S vaccination and SARS-CoV-2 variants. Treatment denoted: 15 to 20 received Ad26.COV2.S at low or high dose, single or two shots; several received placebo; per-sample allocation not given. The samples were gathered on day 63 after the first injection of vaccine or placebo. The CDR3 has 16 residues. Germline V lookup: CDR1 LGHNA, CDR2 YSLEER. The V end was cut by 0 bases, the J end by 2 bases, with 11 bases between.

This receptor was obtained from a person aged 18 to 65 who received the Ad26.COV2.S COVID-19 vaccine or a placebo. The chain couples TRBV4-3 to TRBJ2-1, with a possible D match to TRBD2 (6 bases). This specimen consisted of peripheral blood, obtained in a trial of Ad26.COV2.S vaccine versus placebo. DNA of the CDR3: TGCGCCAGCAGCCAAGATTGGAGGGATGCCTACAATGAGCAGTTCTTC. Translation gives CASSQDWRDAYNEQFF.